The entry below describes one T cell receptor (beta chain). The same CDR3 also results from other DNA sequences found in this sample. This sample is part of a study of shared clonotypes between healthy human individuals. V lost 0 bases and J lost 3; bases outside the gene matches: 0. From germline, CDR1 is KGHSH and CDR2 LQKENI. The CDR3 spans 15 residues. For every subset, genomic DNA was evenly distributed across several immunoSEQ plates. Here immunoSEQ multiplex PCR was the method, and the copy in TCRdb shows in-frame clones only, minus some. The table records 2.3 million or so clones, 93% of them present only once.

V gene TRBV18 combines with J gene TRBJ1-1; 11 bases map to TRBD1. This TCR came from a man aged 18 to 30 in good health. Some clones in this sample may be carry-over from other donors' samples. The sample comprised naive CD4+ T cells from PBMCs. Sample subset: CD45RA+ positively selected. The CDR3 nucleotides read TGTGCCAGCTCACCACCGGGACAGGGGGACACTGAAGCTTTCTTT. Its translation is CASSPPGQGDTEAFF. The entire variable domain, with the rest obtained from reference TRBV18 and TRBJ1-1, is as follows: NAGVMQNPRHLVRRRGQEARLRCSPMKGHSHVYWYRQLPEEGLKFMVYLQKENIIDESGMPKERFSAEFPKEGPSILRIQQVVRGDSAAYFCASSPPGQGDTEAFFGQGTRLTVV.